The 25 T cell receptor beta chains below come from one sample, sequenced in a study of neoadjuvant nivolumab and ipilimumab in lung cancer. Repertoires were generated with immunoSEQ multiplex PCR, while TCRdb's copy carries only in-frame clones and drops some. The sample lists tens of thousands of clones, roughly 90% occurring once. Sequencing was performed on blood, taken before neoadjuvant nivolumab, alone or with ipilimumab. Every receptor here comes from an adult with non-small cell lung cancer. Some clones in this sample may be carry-over from other donors' samples.

This clone was recorded only once. The V and J genes are TRBV7-2 and TRBJ2-1; 10 bases line up with TRBD2. Germline CDR1 and CDR2: SGHTA and FQGNSA. This CDR3 contains 16 residues. J lost 4 bases, V lost 5 bases, and 8 bases had no gene match. The CDR3 sequence is CASSQRLAGRYNEQFF. Written as DNA, the CDR3 is TGTGCCAGCAGCCAAAGACTAGCGGGTCGGTACAATGAGCAGTTCTTC.

This chain uses TRBV5-6 with TRBJ2-1, with a possible D match to TRBD2 (6 bases). CDR3 length equals 17 residues. Trimming stripped 0 bases from V and 0 bases from J, with 13 bases between. Per the germline V gene, CDR1 is SGHDT and CDR2 is YYEEEE. This CDR3 reads CASSLVSGYSSYNEQFF. CDR3 nucleotide sequence: TGTGCCAGCAGCTTGGTAAGCGGGTATAGCTCCTACAATGAGCAGTTCTTC.

The rearrangement links TRBV7-2 to TRBJ2-3, with unresolved D. Germline-derived CDR1 and CDR2 are SGHTA and FQGNSA. Trimming removed 4 bases from V and 3 bases from J, with 8 bases in between. The CDR3 covers 13 residues. The DNA of the CDR3 is TGTGCCAGCAGCTCGCGAGGAACAGATACGCAGTATTTT. It translates to CASSSRGTDTQYF.

This chain uses TRBV7-2 with TRBJ2-3; D might be TRBD1 or TRBD2, each matching 5 bases. Germline assignment: CDR1 SGHTA and CDR2 FQGNSA. The CDR3 has 13 amino acids. V shed 6 bases and J shed 5 bases, with 12 bases lying between them. The CDR3 protein is CASRPRDVDTQYF. In DNA form, the CDR3 reads TGTGCCAGCAGACCAAGGGACGTAGATACGCAGTATTTT.

The chain has TRBV9 and TRBJ2-5; 12 bases fit TRBD2. This CDR3 contains 17 residues. Trimming took 4 bases from V and 5 from J; bases not matched to a gene: 12. The germline V gene has CDR1 SGDLS and CDR2 YYNGEE. The CDR3 protein is CASSPNPLAGGGETQYF. The CDR3, as DNA: TGTGCCAGCAGCCCGAACCCCCTAGCGGGAGGGGGGGAGACCCAGTACTTC.

The chain combines TRBV7-2 with TRBJ2-1, with TRBD2 matching over 10 bases. The V gene's germline CDR1 is SGHTA and CDR2 FQGNSA. The CDR3 runs to 16 residues. Trimming removed 1 base from V and 7 bases from J; junction bases left unmatched: 7. This chain's CDR3 is CASSLELAGTGNEQFF. The CDR3 coding sequence is TGTGCCAGCAGCTTAGAACTAGCGGGGACGGGAAATGAGCAGTTCTTC.

The gene calls are TRBV14 and TRBJ2-7; D possibly corresponds to TRBD2 (6 bases). CDR3 length: 14 residues. CDR1 and CDR2 (germline): SGHDN, FVKESK. V lost 6 bases, J lost 7 bases, and 19 bases lay in between. CDR3 bases: TGTGCCAGCAGTCGACCGGGACTCCCCTCGGAGCAGTACTTC. It is translated as CASSRPGLPSEQYF. The variable domain in full, completed from reference TRBV14 and TRBJ2-7, reads EAGVTQFPSHSVIEKGQTVTLRCDPISGHDNLYWYRRVMGKEIKFLLHFVKESKQDESGMPNNRFLAERTGGTYSTLKVQPAELEDSGVYFCASSRPGLPSEQYFGPGTRLTVT.

V and J are TRBV7-7 and TRBJ2-5, with D hard to call. This CDR3 is 11 amino acids long. In germline, CDR1 is SSHAT, CDR2 FNYEAQ (reference sequence). CDR3 coding DNA: TGTGTGGCCGGAAGCCAAGAGACCCAGTACTTC. Amino acid sequence: CVAGSQETQYF.

The rearrangement joins TRBV15 to TRBJ1-4; D unclear. V was trimmed by 1 base and J by 4 bases, leaving 10 bases between them. Germline V gene lookup returns CDR1 LNHNV and CDR2 YYDKDF (reference sequence). This CDR3 spans 15 amino acids. The CDR3, as DNA: TGTGCCACCAGCAGAGGCGGCTCATTTAATGAAAAACTGTTTTTT. It yields the protein CATSRGGSFNEKLFF.

The gene calls are TRBV11-2 and TRBJ1-1; 7 positions match TRBD1. Germline CDR1 is SGHAT and CDR2 is FQNNGV. The CDR3 totals 15 residues. Germline trimming cut 2 bases from V and 2 bases from J; bases unmatched to any gene: 5. The CDR3 loop reads CASSLKVGGNTEAFF. The CDR3 DNA reads TGTGCCAGCAGCTTAAAGGTAGGGGGCAACACTGAAGCTTTCTTT. Together with reference TRBV11-2 and TRBJ1-1, the CDR3 gives the full variable domain: EAGVAQSPRYKIIEKRQSVAFWCNPISGHATLYWYQQILGQGPKLLIQFQNNGVVDDSQLPKDRFSAERLKGVDSTLKIQPAKLEDSAVYLCASSLKVGGNTEAFFGQGTRLTVV.

In this sample, this clone turned up once. This chain uses TRBV7-2 with TRBJ2-7, with D maybe TRBD2 (6 bases). The germline V gene encodes CDR1 SGHTA and CDR2 FQGNSA. V was trimmed by 0 bases and J by 0 bases, leaving 6 bases between them. CDR3 size: 14 residues. The CDR3 coding sequence is TGTGCCAGCAGCTTAGCCGGGAGCTCCTACGAGCAGTACTTC. This encodes CASSLAGSSYEQYF.

The rearrangement links TRBV7-2 to TRBJ1-1; no clear D. From germline, CDR1 is SGHTA and CDR2 FQGNSA. V shed 5 bases and J shed 0 bases, with 13 bases lying between them. The CDR3 runs to 15 residues. CDR3 in amino acids: CASSLGRTMNTEAFF. The CDR3 region has the DNA TGTGCCAGCAGCCTCGGACGGACCATGAACACTGAAGCTTTCTTT.

The V call is TRBV19, the J call TRBJ1-1; a possible D gene is TRBD1 (6 bases). Germline V gene lookup returns CDR1 LNHDA and CDR2 SQIVND (reference sequence). The CDR3 contains 15 residues. Between the trimmed V and J ends, which lost 3 bases and 5 bases, there was a span of 16 bases. This CDR3 is CASSIMLGAGTEAFF. The DNA for the CDR3 is TGTGCCAGTAGTATTATGTTGGGGGCGGGTACTGAAGCTTTCTTT.

V and J are TRBV12-5 and TRBJ2-4, with D tentatively TRBD1 or TRBD2 (5 bases each). Germline V gene data show CDR1 as LGHNT and CDR2 as FRNRAP. V lost 2 bases and J lost 12, with 11 bases in between. The CDR3 length is 12 residues. The CDR3 nucleotides read TGTGCTAGTGGTTTGAGCCAGGGACGTCAGTACTTC. It specifies CASGLSQGRQYF.

V usage is TRBV10-3 and J usage is TRBJ1-1, with 9 bases that match TRBD1. Germline V gene lookup returns CDR1 ENHRY and CDR2 SYGVKD. The CDR3 runs 14 residues. Germline trimming cut 6 bases from V and 3 bases from J; bases unmatched to any gene: 5. CDR3 protein: CAISNRGLDTEAFF. For the CDR3, the DNA is TGTGCCATCAGCAACAGGGGGCTGGACACTGAAGCTTTCTTT.

The genes are TRBV5-4 and TRBJ2-2, with TRBD1 matching over 8 bases. Germline V CDR1 and CDR2: SGHNT, YYREEE (reference sequence). The CDR3 contains 16 residues. V trimming: 3 bases; J trimming: 4 bases; junction bases outside the gene matches: 8. CDR3 loop: CASSSLDRVGTGELFF. In DNA form, the CDR3 reads TGTGCCAGCAGCTCGCTGGACAGGGTCGGCACCGGGGAGCTGTTTTTT.

The V call is TRBV27, the J call TRBJ2-1; the match to TRBD1 covers 7 bases. Germline V CDR1 and CDR2: MNHEY, SMNVEV (reference sequence). The ends lost 5 bases at V and 3 bases at J; junction bases unmatched: 4. The CDR3 is 14 amino acids. The CDR3, as DNA: TGTGCCAGCAGTAGACAGGGTTACTACAATGAGCAGTTCTTC. It encodes CASSRQGYYNEQFF.

V and J are TRBV19 and TRBJ2-7; D is ambiguous. CDR3 length: 12 residues. Germline V CDR1 and CDR2: LNHDA, SQIVND (reference sequence). V shed 5 bases and J shed 3 bases, with 8 bases lying between them. CDR3 in amino acids: CASSDKDYEQYF. The CDR3 bases are TGTGCCAGTAGTGACAAAGACTACGAGCAGTACTTC.

CDR3: CASSSWSQSSYNEQFF. CDR3 nucleotides: TGTGCCAGCAGCTCCTGGAGCCAGAGCTCCTACAATGAGCAGTTCTTC. The chain couples TRBV11-2 to TRBJ2-1; no clear D gene. Trimming left V 4 bases short and J 0 bases short, with 13 bases between. Per germline, CDR1 SGHAT and CDR2 FQNNGV. The CDR3 runs to 16 residues. The variable domain in full, with the rest retrieved from reference TRBV11-2 and TRBJ2-1, is EAGVAQSPRYKIIEKRQSVAFWCNPISGHATLYWYQQILGQGPKLLIQFQNNGVVDDSQLPKDRFSAERLKGVDSTLKIQPAKLEDSAVYLCASSSWSQSSYNEQFFGPGTRLTVL.

The V and J genes are TRBV27 and TRBJ2-7; 8 bases match TRBD2. The CDR3 is 15 amino acids. V was clipped by 8 bases and J by 3 bases; unmatched bases: 12. CDR1 is MNHEY, CDR2 SMNVEV, per germline (reference sequence). CDR3 loop: CASLKRERSRYEQYF. CDR3 DNA: TGTGCCAGCCTTAAGCGGGAGCGATCCCGCTACGAGCAGTACTTC.

The rearrangement joins TRBV12-2 to TRBJ2-6; TRBD1, the table's D call, lacks a check against the DNA. TRBV12-2 is listed as a pseudogene. This CDR3 contains 15 residues. The CDR3 DNA follows: TGTGCAAGTCGCCATCAGGGGACTGGGGCCAACGTCCTGACTTTC. This sequence encodes CASRHQGTGANVLTF.

This chain links TRBV14 with TRBJ2-1; D is undetermined. CDR3 length equals 11 residues. V was cut by 1 base and J by 10 bases, with 5 bases left in between. Germline CDR1 reads SGHDN; CDR2 reads FVKESK. CDR3 protein: CASSQVGEQFF. CDR3 coding DNA: TGTGCCAGCAGCCAAGTTGGGGAGCAGTTCTTC.

The chain carries TRBV7-2 and TRBJ2-7; 11 bases fit TRBD2. Germline-derived CDR1 and CDR2 are SGHTA and FQGNSA. The CDR3 runs to 18 residues. The V and J ends lost 1 base and 0 bases, in that order; junction bases with no gene match: 8. Here the CDR3 DNA reads TGTGCCAGCAGCTTAGAATTAGCGGGAGGGGGGGGCTCCTACGAGCAGTACTTC. It yields the protein CASSLELAGGGGSYEQYF. The whole variable domain, filled in from reference TRBV7-2 and TRBJ2-7, reads GAGVSQSPSNKVTEKGKDVELRCDPISGHTALYWYRQSLGQGLEFLIYFQGNSAPDKSGLPSDRFSAERTGGSVSTLTIQRTQQEDSAVYLCASSLELAGGGGSYEQYFGPGTRLTVT.

This chain links TRBV5-1 with TRBJ2-1; 7 bases fit TRBD2. CDR1 and CDR2 from the germline V gene are SGHRS and YFSETQ. The CDR3 length is 17 residues. Trimming took 0 bases from V and 0 from J; bases not matched to a gene: 6. CDR3 in DNA: TGCGCCAGCAGCTTGGGCGGGAGTTGGGACTCCTACAATGAGCAGTTCTTC. Translated: CASSLGGSWDSYNEQFF.

The chain uses TRBV6-1 and TRBJ2-5; 10 bases fit TRBD1. CDR1 is MNHNS, CDR2 SASEGT, per germline. V was pared by 4 bases and J by 5 bases, with 7 bases of the junction left unmatched. The CDR3 has 15 residues. The CDR3 reads CASSATGTGAETQYF. CDR3 DNA sequence: TGTGCCAGCAGTGCAACCGGGACAGGGGCTGAGACCCAGTACTTC.